The rows below give T cell receptor beta chains drawn from one sample of a study of blood T cell repertoires in COVID-19. Sequencing used immunoSEQ multiplex PCR; TCRdb keeps in-frame clones, though not all of them. The sample has roughly 200,000 clones, around nine tenths seen once. The sample was peripheral blood. The receptor source for this set is a man between 60 and 75 years old who had recovered from COVID-19. Each CDR3 is given with its conserved first and last residue. Each record gives: J gene, CDR3 length, V gene, CDR3 protein.

j_gene: TRBJ1-1
len: 13
v_gene: TRBV6-6
CDR3aa: CASTTGVSPEAFF

j_gene: TRBJ2-3
len: 17
v_gene: TRBV7-3
CDR3aa: CASSLRSGGGLADTQYF

j_gene: TRBJ1-6
len: 15
v_gene: TRBV7-9
CDR3aa: CASSLGRGTDSPLHF

j_gene: TRBJ1-1
len: 14
v_gene: TRBV25-1
CDR3aa: CASSKSGGNTEAFF

j_gene: TRBJ1-1
len: 12
v_gene: TRBV28
CDR3aa: CASSDYPGGAFF

j_gene: TRBJ1-2
len: 13
v_gene: TRBV6-4
CDR3aa: CASSDRDRHGYTF

j_gene: TRBJ2-2
len: 16
v_gene: TRBV3-1/TRBV3-2
CDR3aa: CASSQEAGGSTGELFF

j_gene: TRBJ2-7
len: 14
v_gene: TRBV6-5
CDR3aa: CASTAGTGVSEQYF

j_gene: TRBJ2-2
len: 15
v_gene: TRBV5-6
CDR3aa: CASSLRGRYPGELFF

j_gene: TRBJ1-4
len: 15
v_gene: TRBV30
CDR3aa: CAWSVRGQWAEKLFF

j_gene: TRBJ1-1
len: 13
v_gene: TRBV7-3
CDR3aa: CASGQGPNTEAFF

j_gene: TRBJ1-2
len: 13
v_gene: TRBV29-1
CDR3aa: CSVAGRGVDGYTF

j_gene: TRBJ2-1
len: 17
v_gene: TRBV24-1
CDR3aa: CATSDSGLAGYSDEQFF

j_gene: TRBJ1-1
len: 13
v_gene: TRBV5-1
CDR3aa: CASSPQGYTEAFF

j_gene: TRBJ1-3
len: 14
v_gene: TRBV30
CDR3aa: CAWEKKGSGNTIYF

j_gene: TRBJ1-2
len: 14
v_gene: TRBV18
CDR3aa: CASSPEGYFYGYTF

j_gene: TRBJ2-2
len: 16
v_gene: TRBV3-1/TRBV3-2
CDR3aa: CASRVDPGLRPGELFF

j_gene: TRBJ2-7
len: 17
v_gene: TRBV5-4
CDR3aa: CASSPSRALAGTYEQYF

j_gene: TRBJ1-3
len: 14
v_gene: TRBV5-4
CDR3aa: CASSLGTGGNTIYF

j_gene: TRBJ2-1
len: 10
v_gene: TRBV6-5
CDR3aa: CAVQGSEQFF

j_gene: TRBJ1-1
len: 13
v_gene: TRBV6-4
CDR3aa: CASSYLQNTEAFF

j_gene: TRBJ2-1
len: 21
v_gene: TRBV5-1
CDR3aa: CASSLARGLAGQSGAYNEQFF

j_gene: TRBJ1-1
len: 15
v_gene: TRBV6-5
CDR3aa: CASSYQVRSYTEAFF

j_gene: TRBJ1-1
len: 12
v_gene: TRBV12-3/TRBV12-4
CDR3aa: CASSSYRIGAFF

j_gene: TRBJ1-3
len: 15
v_gene: TRBV9
CDR3aa: CASSPQEPAGNTIYF

j_gene: TRBJ2-7
len: 16
v_gene: TRBV4-1
CDR3aa: CASSPKKTSGDWEQYF

j_gene: TRBJ1-5
len: 16
v_gene: TRBV28
CDR3aa: CASSLYSGGASQPQHF

j_gene: TRBJ2-5
len: 14
v_gene: TRBV2
CDR3aa: CASSGMGPRETQYF

j_gene: TRBJ2-5
len: 17
v_gene: TRBV7-2
CDR3aa: CASSRRPGTVGAETQYF

j_gene: TRBJ1-1
len: 14
v_gene: TRBV30
CDR3aa: CAGGTVPMNTEAFF

j_gene: TRBJ1-1
len: 15
v_gene: TRBV9
CDR3aa: CASSVGVQGNTEAFF

j_gene: TRBJ1-6
len: 14
v_gene: TRBV28
CDR3aa: CASSTGGKDSPLHF

j_gene: TRBJ2-6
len: 15
v_gene: TRBV9
CDR3aa: CASSASGSGANVLTF

j_gene: TRBJ2-7
len: 15
v_gene: TRBV7-3
CDR3aa: CASSLNSQPSYEQYF

j_gene: TRBJ2-7
len: 14
v_gene: TRBV6-5
CDR3aa: CASTWEWTSYEQYF

j_gene: TRBJ2-7
len: 12
v_gene: TRBV24-1
CDR3aa: CATSRQGGEQYF

j_gene: TRBJ2-7
len: 12
v_gene: TRBV19
CDR3aa: CASSNLAYEQYF

j_gene: TRBJ1-3
len: 15
v_gene: TRBV5-1
CDR3aa: CASSFTGDSGNTIYF

j_gene: TRBJ1-2
len: 17
v_gene: TRBV24-1
CDR3aa: CATSGDGQGKGGYGYTF

j_gene: TRBJ1-2
len: 15
v_gene: TRBV30
CDR3aa: CACRAGGEGNYGYTF

j_gene: TRBJ2-3
len: 15
v_gene: TRBV7-9
CDR3aa: CASSLASFVTDTQYF

j_gene: TRBJ2-3
len: 18
v_gene: TRBV18
CDR3aa: CASSPRQGIRQGTDTQYF

j_gene: TRBJ2-2
len: 14
v_gene: TRBV19
CDR3aa: CASRRDRGTGELFF

j_gene: TRBJ2-1
len: 18
v_gene: TRBV7-2
CDR3aa: CASSLGNLAGGTYNEQFF

j_gene: TRBJ2-1
len: 13
v_gene: TRBV12-5
CDR3aa: CASSLGSPGEQFF

j_gene: TRBJ2-2
len: 19
v_gene: TRBV5-1
CDR3aa: CASRLAGPPPPPNTGELFF

j_gene: TRBJ1-2
len: 14
v_gene: TRBV6-2/TRBV6-3
CDR3aa: CASSDRVETSGYTF